These 9 T cell receptor beta chains came from one sample sequenced in a study of T cells in Graves' hyperthyroidism and ophthalmopathy. RNA transcripts were the template for amplifying TCR beta CDR3 regions. TCR CDR3 regions were first amplified by RT-PCR with HTBI primers. TCRdb ran MiXCR on the multiplex PCR reads and lists one entry per CDR3 protein. The sample lists more than 300,000 distinct CDR3 sequences, approximately 18% seen once, with roughly 35% in the top ten. The sequencing sample was made of blood. The receptors here all came from a woman in her 30s with Graves' hyperthyroidism that later progressed to Graves' ophthalmopathy.

This clonotype was counted a few times. This chain links TRBV28 with TRBJ1-1, with D maybe TRBD1 (6 bases). Germline CDR1 reads MDHEN; CDR2 reads SYDVKM. V was shortened by 5 bases and J by 3 bases, with 22 bases between the two germline ends. This CDR3 has 17 amino acids. The chain's CDR3 is CASSPRGRGGDYTEAFF. The CDR3 DNA is TGTGCCAGCAGTCCAAGGGGCAGGGGAGGGGACTACACTGAAGCTTTCTTT.

The chain has TRBV10-3 and TRBJ2-1, with 9 bases fitting TRBD1. V gave up 2 bases and J gave up 5 bases; unmatched junction bases: 4. The germline V gene has CDR1 ENHRY and CDR2 SYGVKD. This CDR3 is built from 15 residues. The CDR3 sequence is CAISERQGVNNEQFF. CDR3 sequence (DNA): TGTGCCATCAGTGAGAGACAGGGGGTAAACAATGAGCAGTTCTTC.

The chain employs TRBV29-1 and TRBJ2-3; TRBD1 or TRBD2 may be the D gene (6 bases each). V was clipped by 5 bases and J by 0 bases, with 18 bases between them. The CDR3 length is 16 residues. Germline V gene sequence: CDR1 SQVTM, CDR2 ANQGSEA. The CDR3 here is CSVYGGTPASTDTQYF. CDR3 bases: TGCAGCGTTTATGGCGGGACACCCGCTAGCACAGATACGCAGTATTTT.

This clonotype has at least ten counts. The V call is TRBV12-3 or TRBV12-4, the J call TRBJ2-5, with D tentatively TRBD2 (7 bases). There are 17 residues in the CDR3. Trimming stripped 1 base from V and 5 bases from J, with 20 bases between. The CDR3 bases are TGTGCCAGCAGTTTAGGGGGACGGGGGGACAATAGTGAGACCCAGTACTTC. Protein: CASSLGGRGDNSETQYF.

This clonotype appeared once. This could be a read error, since a much larger clone is one nucleotide away. The chain carries TRBV24-1 and TRBJ1-1; 7 bases are shared with TRBD1. CDR1 KGHDR and CDR2 SFDVKD come from the germline V gene. V shed 8 bases, J shed 4 bases, and the junction held 12 bases outside the gene matches. The CDR3 has 15 amino acids. CDR3 amino acids: CATTSTGRLSTEAFF. The CDR3 region has the DNA TGTGCCACCACCTCGACAGGGCGGCTAAGCACTGAAGCTTTCTTT.

The chain uses TRBV4-1 and TRBJ2-1; D not certain. Germline CDR1 reads MGHRA; CDR2 reads YSYEKL. There are 13 residues in the CDR3. V was pared by 5 bases and J by 2 bases, with 7 bases between. CDR3: CASSGIPYNEQFF. The CDR3 nucleotides read TGCGCCAGCAGCGGGATACCCTACAATGAGCAGTTCTTC.

This chain connects TRBV2 to TRBJ2-1, with 16 nucleotides matching TRBD2. The germline V gene encodes CDR1 SNHLY and CDR2 FYNNEI. Trimming removed 2 bases from V and 9 bases from J; junction bases left unmatched: 16. CDR3 length: 20 amino acids. CDR3 DNA: TGTGCCAGCAGTGAAAAGATATATACCGGGACTAGCGGGGGGGCCGTTGAGCAGTTCTTC. The encoded protein is CASSEKIYTGTSGGAVEQFF.

Many counts were recorded for this clonotype. CDR3 sequence reads: CSRPLAGGVNEQFF. The CDR3 DNA is TGCAGTCGGCCCTTAGCGGGAGGGGTCAATGAGCAGTTCTTC. This chain joins TRBV20-1 and TRBJ2-1; 11 nucleotides match TRBD2. This CDR3 comprises 14 residues. V lost 8 bases to trimming and J lost 6 bases; unmatched junction nucleotides: 9. Germline assignment: CDR1 DFQATT and CDR2 SNEGSKA (reference sequence).

Of note for this clonotype: The junction departs from the called germline gene at one end, perhaps through a read error. The chain combines TRBV20-1 with TRBJ2-7; D uncertain. Germline loops: CDR1 DFQATT, CDR2 SNEGSKA (reference sequence). CDR3 length: 13 residues. The CDR3 reads CSARDGNGIEPYF. The CDR3 DNA sequence: TGCAGTGCTAGAGATGGTAATGGGATCGAGCCGTACTTC.